Listed below are T cell receptor beta chains from one sample, sequenced in a study of blood T cell repertoires in COVID-19. Clones were sequenced by immunoSEQ multiplex PCR, and TCRdb holds only the in-frame ones, with some missing. The sample holds about 400,000 clones; roughly 88% are singletons and the top ten take 2% to 2.5%. Sequenced input: PBMCs or T cells enriched from blood (not recorded which). Every receptor here comes from a woman in her forties with acute COVID-19. CDR3s include the opening cysteine and the closing phenylalanine or tryptophan. The D gene is left open where the match is weak. Part of the rows lack a size; the others show once, few, many or a class for expanded clones.

D gene	V gene	J gene	clone size	CDR3 protein	CDR3 DNA
TRBD2	TRBV2	TRBJ2-1	.	CATSGLAGFNEQFF	TGTGCCACCTCGGGACTAGCGGGGTTCAATGAGCAGTTCTTC
TRBD1	TRBV18	TRBJ1-1	.	CASSPPSTGLRTEAFF	TGTGCCAGCTCACCACCCTCGACAGGGCTCAGGACTGAAGCTTTCTTT
TRBD1	TRBV19	TRBJ1-5	.	CASSDRDRVGNQPQHF	TGTGCCAGTAGTGACCGGGACAGGGTAGGAAATCAGCCCCAGCATTTT
TRBD1	TRBV5-6	TRBJ2-1	.	CASSTGTGNVNEQFF	TGTGCCAGCAGCACCGGGACAGGGAATGTGAATGAGCAGTTCTTC
TRBD1	TRBV2	TRBJ1-3	.	CASKGTGGVSGNTIYF	TGTGCCAGCAAGGGGACAGGGGGAGTATCTGGAAACACCATATATTTT
TRBD1	TRBV3-1/TRBV3-2	TRBJ1-2	.	CASSPRDRGLGYTF	TGTGCCAGCAGCCCCCGGGACAGGGGGCTTGGCTACACCTTC
TRBD1	TRBV6-5	TRBJ1-1	.	CASKSGTGTTEAFF	TGTGCCAGCAAATCAGGGACAGGGACCACTGAAGCTTTCTTT
TRBD1	TRBV2	TRBJ1-2	.	CASSQRQGDYGYTF	TGTGCCAGCAGTCAGAGACAGGGTGACTATGGCTACACCTTC
TRBD2	TRBV12-5	TRBJ2-1	.	CASGSTTSGTYNEQFF	TGTGCTAGTGGTTCTACGACTAGCGGAACCTACAATGAGCAGTTCTTC
.	TRBV5-1	TRBJ1-3	.	CASSLAGGNTIYF	TGCGCCAGCAGCTTGGCAGGGGGAAACACCATATATTTT
.	TRBV18	TRBJ1-2	once	CASSVSVQRDYGYTF	TGTGCCAGCTCCGTGTCGGTCCAGCGCGACTATGGCTACACCTTC
.	TRBV5-1	TRBJ1-1	.	CASSLSVNTEAFF	TGCGCCAGCAGCTTAAGCGTCAACACTGAAGCTTTCTTT
TRBD1	TRBV10-2	TRBJ2-3	.	CASSATGPGTDTQYF	TGCGCCAGCAGTGCGACAGGGCCGGGGACAGATACGCAGTATTTT
TRBD1	TRBV27	TRBJ1-1	.	CASSSITTGNLLLAFF	TGTGCCAGCAGTTCCATAACGACAGGGAACCTGTTATTGGCTTTCTTT
.	TRBV19	TRBJ1-5	few	CASSIVETGNQPQHF	TGTGCCAGTAGTATAGTCGAGACAGGCAATCAGCCCCAGCATTTT
.	TRBV7-9	TRBJ1-4	.	CASSPPGGAVGEKLFF	TGTGCCAGCAGCCCCCCTGGGGGCGCAGTTGGGGAAAAACTGTTTTTT
.	TRBV15	TRBJ1-5	.	CATSRDIFGNQPQHF	TGTGCCACCAGCAGAGATATCTTTGGCAATCAGCCCCAGCATTTT
.	TRBV5-1	TRBJ2-1	.	CASRPAGITYNEQFF	TGCGCCAGCAGACCCGCGGGTATTACCTACAATGAGCAGTTCTTC
.	TRBV30	TRBJ2-3	.	CAWSWENTDTQYF	TGTGCCTGGAGTTGGGAGAACACAGATACGCAGTATTTT
.	TRBV7-8	TRBJ1-1	.	CASYAAGHQVNTEAFF	TGTGCCAGTTACGCAGCGGGGCACCAAGTGAACACTGAAGCTTTCTTT
.	TRBV6-5	TRBJ1-1	.	CASSLDSGPEAFF	TGTGCCAGCAGCCTAGACAGTGGTCCTGAAGCTTTCTTT
TRBD1	TRBV30	TRBJ2-7	.	CAWGQGDRVFF	TGTGCCTGGGGCCAGGGGGACAGGGTTTTCTTC
TRBD1	TRBV19	TRBJ1-5	.	CASSIIGGSSNQPQHF	TGTGCCAGTAGTATAATAGGGGGCAGTAGCAATCAGCCCCAGCATTTT
.	TRBV19	TRBJ1-2	.	CASSIRQVNYGYTF	TGTGCCAGTAGTATAAGACAAGTTAACTATGGCTACACCTTC
TRBD2	TRBV4-1	TRBJ2-1	.	CASSQDRGLAGETSYNEQFF	TGCGCCAGCAGCCAAGATCGGGGACTAGCGGGGGAGACCTCCTACAATGAGCAGTTCTTC
.	TRBV28	TRBJ1-3	.	CASINSGNTIYF	TGTGCCAGCATTAATTCCGGAAACACCATATATTTT
.	TRBV4-1	TRBJ2-7	.	CASSQDRDNYEQYF	TGCGCCAGCAGCCAAGATAGGGACAACTACGAGCAGTACTTC
.	TRBV25-1	TRBJ1-4	.	CASSAPQGGYEKLFF	TGTGCCAGCAGTGCCCCCCAGGGAGGTTATGAAAAACTGTTTTTT
.	TRBV12-3/TRBV12-4	TRBJ1-2	.	CASSLRRDDGYTF	TGTGCCAGCAGTTTGAGGAGGGACGATGGCTACACCTTC
TRBD1	TRBV15	TRBJ1-1	.	CATSRVGGGNTEAFF	TGTGCCACCAGCAGAGTAGGGGGCGGGAACACTGAAGCTTTCTTT
TRBD2	TRBV13	TRBJ2-5	.	CASSSLTSGSGETQYF	TGTGCCAGCAGCTCATTAACTAGCGGGTCGGGTGAGACCCAGTACTTC
.	TRBV7-9	TRBJ1-2	.	CASSLGTVYGYTF	TGTGCCAGCAGCTTAGGGACAGTGTATGGCTACACCTTC
.	TRBV24-1	TRBJ2-1	.	CATSDSTQSSYNEQFF	TGTGCCACCAGTGACTCGACTCAAAGCTCCTACAATGAGCAGTTCTTC
.	TRBV7-2	TRBJ1-3	.	CASSLVSAADSGNTIYF	TGTGCCAGCAGCTTAGTTTCGGCGGCCGACTCTGGAAACACCATATATTTT
.	TRBV3-1/TRBV3-2	TRBJ1-1	.	CASSQESVNTEAFF	TGTGCCAGCAGCCAAGAGTCCGTTAACACTGAAGCTTTCTTT
.	TRBV2	TRBJ2-7	.	CASSERGLMIYEQYF	TGTGCCAGCAGTGAAAGGGGACTGATGATCTACGAGCAGTACTTC
TRBD1	TRBV30	TRBJ1-4	.	CAWGQGNEKLFF	TGTGCCTGGGGACAGGGAAATGAAAAACTGTTTTTT
TRBD1	TRBV27	TRBJ1-6	.	CASSLKWTKGGPLHF	TGTGCCAGCAGTTTAAAGTGGACTAAAGGGGGCCCCCTCCACTTT
TRBD1	TRBV5-1	TRBJ1-1	.	CASSFGTDLRNTEAFF	TGCGCCAGCAGCTTCGGGACAGATTTGCGGAACACTGAAGCTTTCTTT
TRBD1	TRBV14	TRBJ1-1	.	CASSGTGSRFTEAFF	TGTGCCAGCAGCGGGACAGGGAGTAGGTTCACTGAAGCTTTCTTT
TRBD1	TRBV5-1	TRBJ2-5	.	CASSGQGQETQYF	TGCGCCAGCAGCGGACAGGGCCAAGAGACCCAGTACTTC
.	TRBV15	TRBJ1-4	.	CATSRRGGGAGNEKLFF	TGTGCCACCAGCAGAAGGGGTGGTGGGGCCGGTAATGAAAAACTGTTTTTT
TRBD1	TRBV15	TRBJ1-2	.	CATSRVPTDRATYGYTF	TGTGCCACCAGCAGAGTACCCACGGACAGGGCTACCTATGGCTACACCTTC
.	TRBV11-2	TRBJ2-7	.	CASSLVGGGDEQYF	TGTGCCAGCAGCTTAGTAGGAGGGGGGGACGAGCAGTACTTC
TRBD1	TRBV7-9	TRBJ2-1	.	CASSLAKGGPTSDEQFF	TGTGCCAGCAGCTTAGCGAAAGGGGGCCCTACATCTGACGAGCAGTTCTTC
.	TRBV4-2	TRBJ2-7	.	CASRPGPGSYEQYF	TGTGCCAGCAGACCCGGGCCGGGGAGCTACGAGCAGTACTTC
.	TRBV3-1/TRBV3-2	TRBJ1-1	.	CASSQRPNTEAFF	TGTGCCAGCAGCCAGCGGCCGAACACTGAAGCTTTCTTT
TRBD1	TRBV7-2	TRBJ1-5	.	CASSHTGGPYSNQPQHF	TGTGCCAGCAGCCATACAGGGGGACCTTATAGCAATCAGCCCCAGCATTTT
.	TRBV11-2	TRBJ1-1	.	CASSLSRDTEAFF	TGTGCCAGCAGCTTAAGCAGGGACACTGAAGCTTTCTTT
.	TRBV6-1	TRBJ1-2	.	CASSEGGGMYGYTF	TGTGCCAGCAGTGAAGGCGGAGGGATGTATGGCTACACCTTC
.	TRBV7-6	TRBJ2-1	.	CASSLGGPYLEQFF	TGTGCCAGCAGCTTAGGGGGGCCCTACTTGGAGCAGTTCTTC